These 28 T cell receptor beta chains share one sample of origin, sequenced in a study of T cell responses to AZD1222 COVID-19 vaccine. Libraries were prepared by immunoSEQ multiplex PCR; TCRdb keeps only in-frame clonotypes and omits some of them. The sample includes approximately 72,000 clones, roughly nine tenths of them seen just once. Sequencing was performed on peripheral blood, taken 28 days after the second AZD1222 dose. The receptor set was obtained from an adult who received the AZD1222 COVID-19 vaccine.

V is TRBV7-9 and J is TRBJ2-2, with 11 bases that match TRBD2. The CDR3 covers 18 residues. Germline loops: CDR1 SEHNR, CDR2 FQNEAQ (reference sequence). V was pared by 5 bases and J by 0 bases, with 8 bases of the junction left unmatched. The CDR3 nucleotides read TGTGCCAGCAGCCCCCGAGGTAGCGGGAGGGCGAACACCGGGGAGCTGTTTTTT. Encoded protein: CASSPRGSGRANTGELFF.

The genes are TRBV5-5 and TRBJ2-1, with a weak D call TRBD2 (5 bases). The CDR3 is 15 residues long. Trimming took off 2 bases at V and 9 bases at J, with 18 bases between the two ends. Germline V CDR1 and CDR2: SGHKS, YYEKEE (reference sequence). The CDR3 spells CASSLSPRDESEQFF. Written as DNA, the CDR3 is TGTGCCAGCAGCTTATCCCCCCGGGATGAAAGTGAGCAGTTCTTC.

V and J are TRBV7-9 and TRBJ2-7, with D perhaps being TRBD1 or TRBD2 (7 bases each). This CDR3 has 14 amino acids. V lost 5 bases and J lost 4, with 15 bases in between. Germline V gives CDR1 SEHNR, CDR2 FQNEAQ (reference sequence). CDR3 loop: CASSQGGGAYEQYF. CDR3 in DNA: TGTGCCAGCAGCCAGGGGGGAGGGGCATACGAGCAGTACTTC.

The V gene is TRBV5-1, the J gene TRBJ2-5, with 10 bases lining up with TRBD2. The CDR3 is made up of 17 amino acids. The J segment lost 4 bases and the V segment lost 0 bases, leaving 9 bases of the junction unmatched. Per the germline V gene, CDR1 is SGHRS and CDR2 is YFSETQ. The CDR3 here is CASSLGSLAGGGETQYF. In DNA, the CDR3 is TGCGCCAGCAGCTTGGGATCATTAGCGGGAGGAGGAGAGACCCAGTACTTC.

The chain carries TRBV4-3 and TRBJ1-1; D is undetermined. The V gene's germline CDR1 is LGHNA and CDR2 YSLEER. CDR3 length: 17 residues. V dropped 0 bases and J dropped 1 base, with 15 bases sitting between them. CDR3 residues: CASSQDRPSGGNTEAFF. The CDR3 DNA follows: TGCGCCAGCAGCCAAGATCGGCCATCGGGTGGGAACACTGAAGCTTTCTTT.

V gene TRBV3-1 (or the pseudogene TRBV3-2) combines with J gene TRBJ2-5; D remains unclear. This CDR3 is built from 17 residues. V was trimmed by 0 bases and J by 0 bases, leaving 14 bases between them. Germline V gene sequence: CDR1 LGHDT, CDR2 YNNKEL (reference sequence). In DNA form, the CDR3 reads TGTGCCAGCAGCCAAGATCTCCTAGATGGATACCAAGAGACCCAGTACTTC. Translating it yields CASSQDLLDGYQETQYF.

This clone turned up a few times. The chain recombines TRBV5-1 with TRBJ1-4, with D possibly matching TRBD1 (6 bases). CDR3 length: 14 residues. The germline V gene has CDR1 SGHRS and CDR2 YFSETQ. Trimming removed 6 bases from V and 3 bases from J, with 12 bases in between. CDR3 nucleotide sequence: TGCGCCAGCACCCTTCAGGGGTCTAATGAAAAACTGTTTTTT. It specifies CASTLQGSNEKLFF. Supplemented by reference TRBV5-1 and TRBJ1-4, the full variable domain reads KAGVTQTPRYLIKTRGQQVTLSCSPISGHRSVSWYQQTPGQGLQFLFEYFSETQRNKGNFPGRFSGRQFSNSRSEMNVSTLELGDSALYLCASTLQGSNEKLFFGSGTQLSVL.

In this sample, this clone turned up a few times. The J gene is TRBJ1-4, the V gene TRBV9; no definite D call. Germline V gene data show CDR1 as SGDLS and CDR2 as YYNGEE. There are 12 residues in the CDR3. The germline V and J ends were trimmed by 0 bases and 10 bases, with 7 bases remaining between them. In DNA, the CDR3 is TGTGCCAGCAGCGTAGTTGATGGAAAACTGTTTTTT. This codes for CASSVVDGKLFF.

The chain carries TRBV28 and TRBJ1-1; weak D call: TRBD1 (5 bases). The germline CDR1 and CDR2 sequences are MDHEN and SYDVKM. The CDR3 extends over 13 amino acids. V was shortened by 6 bases and J by 11 bases, with 19 bases between the two germline ends. The CDR3 DNA reads as TGTGCCAGCAGCCCAGGGTACGAGTGGGGGGCTTTCTTT. It encodes CASSPGYEWGAFF.

This sequence joins TRBV18 and TRBJ2-1, with 7 nucleotides matching TRBD1. This CDR3 spans 15 amino acids. Germline assignment: CDR1 KGHSH and CDR2 LQKENI. Trimming cost V 6 bases and J 1 base; bases outside gene matches: 6. This chain's CDR3 is CASSSGQRSYNEQFF. CDR3 in DNA: TGTGCCAGCTCGTCGGGACAGCGTTCCTACAATGAGCAGTTCTTC.

The rearrangement joins TRBV7-9 to TRBJ1-1, with TRBD1 as a possible D gene (5 bases). The CDR3 contains 13 residues. Germline-derived CDR1 and CDR2 are SEHNR and FQNEAQ (reference sequence). Trimming removed 3 bases at V and 5 bases at J, with 10 bases between. The CDR3 spells CASSFPEGTEAFF. DNA for the CDR3: TGTGCCAGCAGCTTTCCGGAGGGGACTGAAGCTTTCTTT.

The J gene is TRBJ1-6, the V gene TRBV6-2 or TRBV6-3; D is perhaps TRBD1 (5 bases). The germline gives CDR1 MNHEY, CDR2 SVGEGT. The ends were cut back, 5 bases at V and 9 bases at J, with 8 bases in the middle. The CDR3 totals 12 residues. The CDR3, as DNA: TGTGCCAGCAGTGAGGGGTTTTCACCCCTCCACTTT. This gives the protein CASSEGFSPLHF.

The V and J genes are TRBV7-2 and TRBJ2-7; 7 nucleotides match TRBD2. Germline assignment: CDR1 SGHTA and CDR2 FQGNSA. CDR3 length equals 18 residues. The V segment lost 0 bases and the J segment 0 bases; nucleotides outside the gene matches: 11. For the CDR3, the DNA is TGTGCCAGCAGCTTAGCTGGGGGAGGGCCGACGAGCTCCTACGAGCAGTACTTC. Protein product: CASSLAGGGPTSSYEQYF.

This clone has only a few counts. The V gene is TRBV29-1, the J gene TRBJ1-2, with D tentatively TRBD1 (5 bases). Germline values: CDR1 SQVTM, CDR2 ANQGSEA. Between the trimmed V and J ends, which lost 3 bases and 2 bases, there was a span of 13 bases. CDR3 length equals 14 residues. The CDR3 is CSVDRREGNYGYTF. CDR3 DNA sequence: TGCAGCGTTGACAGACGGGAGGGGAACTATGGCTACACCTTC. The full variable domain, rest sourced from reference TRBV29-1 and TRBJ1-2, is SAVISQKPSRDICQRGTSLTIQCQVDSQVTMMFWYRQQPGQSLTLIATANQGSEATYESGFVIDKFPISRPNLTFSTLTVSNMSPEDSSIYLCSVDRREGNYGYTFGSGTRLTVV.

The V and J genes are TRBV12-5 and TRBJ1-3; D is perhaps TRBD1 (5 bases). CDR1 is LGHNT, CDR2 FRNRAP, per germline. The CDR3 spans 17 residues. V gave up 0 bases and J gave up 0 bases, with 12 bases separating them. This CDR3 reads CASGLVGHGLSGNTIYF. The CDR3 nucleotides read TGTGCTAGTGGTTTGGTTGGACATGGACTCTCTGGAAACACCATATATTTT.

This clone was seen just once. The gene calls are TRBV7-3 and TRBJ2-5; TRBD2 agrees at 11 bases. The CDR3 is made up of 14 amino acids. Trimming removed 5 bases from V and 4 bases from J; junction bases left unmatched: 3. The germline gives CDR1 SGHTA, CDR2 FQGTGA. This chain's CDR3 is CASSQGLAGETQYF. In nucleotides, the CDR3 is TGTGCCAGCAGCCAAGGACTAGCGGGAGAGACCCAGTACTTC.

This chain joins TRBV7-9 and TRBJ1-5; tentative D call: TRBD1 (5 bases). This CDR3 region has 14 residues. V was clipped by 8 bases and J by 3 bases, with 14 bases between them. CDR1 is SEHNR, CDR2 FQNEAQ, per germline (reference sequence). The CDR3 coding sequence is TGTGCCAGCTCCCGGGGAGGGGACAATCAGCCCCAGCATTTT. Protein product: CASSRGGDNQPQHF.

J is TRBJ1-1 and V is TRBV28; 7 nucleotides match TRBD1. From germline, CDR1 is MDHEN and CDR2 SYDVKM. Trimming removed 4 bases from V and 3 bases from J; junction bases left unmatched: 5. The CDR3 totals 14 residues. The CDR3 region is CASSSPGGDTEAFF. The DNA of the CDR3 is TGTGCCAGCAGTTCTCCAGGGGGGGACACTGAAGCTTTCTTT.

V is TRBV5-8 and J is TRBJ1-1, with D uncertain. The CDR3 length is 9 residues. Between the trimmed V and J ends, which lost 0 bases and 11 bases, there was a span of 2 bases. The germline V gene has CDR1 SGHTS and CDR2 YDEGEE. The DNA of the CDR3 is TGTGCCAGCAGCTTGGTTGCTTTCTTT. Its translation is CASSLVAFF.

The chain is built from TRBV29-1 and TRBJ2-7, with 9 bases identical to TRBD1. V lost 0 bases to trimming and J lost 3 bases; unmatched junction nucleotides: 3. Germline CDR1 SQVTM, CDR2 ANQGSEA. CDR3 size: 14 residues. The CDR3 region has the DNA TGCAGCGTTGAAGATCTGGACAGGGGCTACGAGCAGTACTTC. This encodes CSVEDLDRGYEQYF.

The chain employs TRBV12-5 and TRBJ2-1; 13 bases fit TRBD2. This CDR3 spans 15 amino acids. Germline CDR1 is LGHNT and CDR2 is FRNRAP. The V gene end was trimmed by 6 bases and the J gene end by 7 bases; junction bases not matched to a gene: 6. The CDR3 nucleotides are TGTGCTAGTGGCCCTTGGACTAGCGGGAGTAATGAGCAGTTCTTC. Translating gives CASGPWTSGSNEQFF.

This chain connects TRBV2 to TRBJ1-3; D is perhaps TRBD1 (6 bases). The CDR3 is 14 amino acids. V was trimmed by 7 bases and J by 0 bases, leaving 10 bases between them. Germline V gene data show CDR1 as SNHLY and CDR2 as FYNNEI. The CDR3 DNA sequence: TGTGCCAGCAAGGGGGGGGACTCTGGAAACACCATATATTTT. Its translation is CASKGGDSGNTIYF.

V is TRBV24-1 and J is TRBJ2-1, with a possible D match to TRBD1 (6 bases). This CDR3 region has 12 residues. Deletions cut 10 bases from V and 7 bases from J, with 13 bases between. The V gene's germline CDR1 is KGHDR and CDR2 SFDVKD. CDR3 sequence: CATTRDNNEQFF. DNA of the CDR3: TGTGCCACGACCCGGGACAATAATGAGCAGTTCTTC.

The V and J genes are TRBV9 and TRBJ2-3; D gene ambiguous. The germline V and J ends were trimmed by 2 bases and 1 base, with 11 bases remaining between them. CDR1 is SGDLS, CDR2 YYNGEE, per germline. This CDR3 contains 15 residues. CDR3 nucleotides: TGTGCCAGCAGCGTCATGCAGTACGGCACAGATACGCAGTATTTT. It translates to CASSVMQYGTDTQYF.

V is TRBV6-6 and J is TRBJ2-5; D may be TRBD1 (6 bases). Trimming removed 5 bases from V and 2 bases from J, with 15 bases in between. This CDR3 has 15 residues. Germline CDR1 MNHNY, CDR2 SVGAGI (reference sequence). DNA of the CDR3: TGTGCCAGCAGTCTCGGCGGCAGGGGACAAGAGACCCAGTACTTC. This translates into CASSLGGRGQETQYF.

This clone was seen a handful of times. The chain combines TRBV2 with TRBJ2-1; a possible D gene is TRBD2 (6 bases). Trimming removed 7 bases from V and 10 bases from J, with 14 bases in between. Germline values: CDR1 SNHLY, CDR2 FYNNEI. This CDR3 is 12 amino acids long. The CDR3 bases are TGTGCCAGCATGTACTTGGCGGGGGAGCAGTTCTTC. Its translation is CASMYLAGEQFF.

In this sample, this clone turned up a few times. The DNA for the CDR3 is TGCAGTGCTAGACAGAACACTGAAGCTTTCTTT. Translated, it gives CSARQNTEAFF. The genes are TRBV20-1 and TRBJ1-1; D uncertain. Germline V gene sequence: CDR1 DFQATT, CDR2 SNEGSKA (reference sequence). Trimming pared 2 bases from V and 1 base from J, leaving 2 bases between. This CDR3 is 11 amino acids long.

The V gene is TRBV10-3, the J gene TRBJ2-1, with 7 nucleotides matching TRBD2. Per germline, CDR1 ENHRY and CDR2 SYGVKD. The CDR3 is 14 residues long. V was clipped by 9 bases and J by 0 bases; unmatched bases: 5. CDR3 loop: CAMAGGSSYNEQFF. DNA of the CDR3: TGTGCCATGGCCGGGGGGAGCTCCTACAATGAGCAGTTCTTC.